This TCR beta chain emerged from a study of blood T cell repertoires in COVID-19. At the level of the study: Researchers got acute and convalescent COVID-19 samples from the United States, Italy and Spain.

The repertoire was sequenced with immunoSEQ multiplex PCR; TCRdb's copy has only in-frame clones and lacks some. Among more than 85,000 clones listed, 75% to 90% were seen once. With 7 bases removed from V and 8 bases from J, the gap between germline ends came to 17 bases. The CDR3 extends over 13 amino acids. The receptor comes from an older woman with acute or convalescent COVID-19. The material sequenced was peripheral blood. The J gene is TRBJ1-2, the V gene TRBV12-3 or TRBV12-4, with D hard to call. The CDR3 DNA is TGTGCCAGCACCCGCGGCCCCAAGGAGGGCTACACCTTC. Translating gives CASTRGPKEGYTF.